These 5 T cell receptor beta chains originate from one sample sequenced in a study of regulatory T cells in long-lasting Graves disease. To make TCR beta libraries, researchers used iRepertoire HTBI primers and Arm-PCR of CDR3 regions. TCRdb fed the multiplex PCR reads into MiXCR, producing one record per CDR3 protein. The sample carries hundreds of thousands of distinct CDR3 sequences, roughly 20% recorded once. Time point defined: persistent/refractory GD, antithyroid drugs over 5 years with positive TRAb. RNA isolated from PBMCs was used to make the TCR library. This material consisted of peripheral blood mononuclear cells (PBMCs), taken when the disease was refractory, from a patient treated with antithyroid drugs. The receptors stem from a female donor with Graves disease.

A word on this clonotype: Given a much more abundant clone one base away, this may be a read error. The J gene is TRBJ2-7, the V gene TRBV29-1; 9 bases map to TRBD2. CDR3 length equals 13 residues. In germline, CDR1 is SQVTM, CDR2 ANQGSEA. J was trimmed by 3 bases and V by 7 bases; bases with no gene match: 7. The CDR3 reads CSAEGREGYEQYF. Written as DNA, the CDR3 is TGCAGCGCTGAGGGGCGGGAGGGCTACGAGCAGTACTTC.

This clonotype was detected ten times or more. This chain links TRBV7-9 with TRBJ1-2; TRBD1 might be the D (6 bases). Germline-derived CDR1 and CDR2 are SEHNR and FQNEAQ (reference sequence). This CDR3 has 13 amino acids. V was trimmed by 4 bases and J by 8 bases, leaving 14 bases between them. The CDR3 loop is CASSSNRVGGYTF. The CDR3 coding sequence is TGTGCCAGCAGCTCCAACAGGGTGGGCGGCTACACCTTC.

V is TRBV4-3 and J is TRBJ2-6; no clear D gene. The V gene's germline CDR1 is LGHNA and CDR2 YSLEER. The germline V and J ends were trimmed by 1 base and 3 bases, with 7 bases remaining between them. The length of the CDR3 is 15 residues. The CDR3 sequence: CASSQVPVGANVLTF. As DNA, the CDR3 is TGCGCCAGCAGCCAAGTCCCAGTTGGGGCCAACGTCCTGACTTTC.

This clonotype was observed at least ten times. The CDR3 sequence is CAWSTIEVAFF. CDR3 nucleotide sequence: TGTGCCTGGTCAACCATAGAGGTAGCTTTCTTT. The J gene is TRBJ1-1, the V gene TRBV30; D not certain. The CDR3 loop spans 11 amino acids. The germline V and J ends were trimmed by 5 bases and 10 bases, with 14 bases remaining between them. CDR1 is GTSNPN and CDR2 is SVGIG in the germline V gene (reference sequence).

This chain uses TRBV20-1 with TRBJ2-2, with D tentatively TRBD2 (5 bases). Germline V CDR1 and CDR2: DFQATT, SNEGSKA (reference sequence). CDR3 length: 12 residues. Trimming took off 7 bases at V and 3 bases at J, with 9 bases between the two ends. The chain's CDR3 is CSDAEDTGELFF. CDR3 sequence (DNA): TGCAGTGACGCGGAGGACACCGGGGAGCTGTTTTTT.